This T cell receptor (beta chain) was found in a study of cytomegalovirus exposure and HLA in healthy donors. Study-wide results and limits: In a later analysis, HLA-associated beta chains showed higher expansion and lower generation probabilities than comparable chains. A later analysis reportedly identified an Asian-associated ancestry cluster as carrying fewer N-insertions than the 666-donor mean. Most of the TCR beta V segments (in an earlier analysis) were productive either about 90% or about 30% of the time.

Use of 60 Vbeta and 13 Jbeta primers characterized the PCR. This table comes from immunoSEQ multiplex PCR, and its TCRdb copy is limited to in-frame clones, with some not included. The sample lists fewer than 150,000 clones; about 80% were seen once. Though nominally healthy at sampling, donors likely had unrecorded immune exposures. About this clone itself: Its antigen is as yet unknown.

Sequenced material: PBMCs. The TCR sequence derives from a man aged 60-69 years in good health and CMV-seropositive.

The CDR3 spells CASSLAEPAPPYF. The CDR3 bases are TGTGCCAGCAGCTTAGCGGAGCCGGCCCCCCCGTACTTC. The chain uses TRBV6-6 and TRBJ2-5; a possible D gene is TRBD2 (6 bases). CDR1 is MNHNY and CDR2 is SVGAGI in the germline V gene (reference sequence). V was cut by 6 bases and J by 13 bases, with 21 bases left in between. The CDR3 consists of 13 residues.